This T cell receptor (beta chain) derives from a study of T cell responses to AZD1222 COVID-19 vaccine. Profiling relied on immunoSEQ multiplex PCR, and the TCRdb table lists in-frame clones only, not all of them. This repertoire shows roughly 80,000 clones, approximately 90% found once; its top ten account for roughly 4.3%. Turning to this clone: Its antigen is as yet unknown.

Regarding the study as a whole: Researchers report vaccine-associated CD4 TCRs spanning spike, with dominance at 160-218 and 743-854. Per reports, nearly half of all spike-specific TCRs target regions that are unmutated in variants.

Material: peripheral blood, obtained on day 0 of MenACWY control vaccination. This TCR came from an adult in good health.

Here the CDR3 DNA reads TGTGCCAGCAGTTTTGGAGGGGCCACCTACGAGCAGTACTTC. It yields the protein CASSFGGATYEQYF. V gene TRBV6-2 or TRBV6-3 combines with J gene TRBJ2-7; a weak D match, TRBD2 (6 bases). This CDR3 contains 14 residues. V shed 4 bases and J shed 2 bases, with 12 bases lying between them. CDR1 is MNHEY and CDR2 is SVGEGT in the germline V gene.